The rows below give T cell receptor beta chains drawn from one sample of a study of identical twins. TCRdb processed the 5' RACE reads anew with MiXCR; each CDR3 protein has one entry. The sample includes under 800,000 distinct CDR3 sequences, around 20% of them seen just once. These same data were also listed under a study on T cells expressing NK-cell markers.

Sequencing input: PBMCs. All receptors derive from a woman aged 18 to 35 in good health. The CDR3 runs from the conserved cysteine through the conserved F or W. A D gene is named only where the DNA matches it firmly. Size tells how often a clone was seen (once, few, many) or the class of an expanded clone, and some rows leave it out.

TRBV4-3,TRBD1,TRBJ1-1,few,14,CASSLEGRGSEAFF,TGCGCCAGCAGTCTGGAGGGCAGGGGGTCTGAAGCTTTCTTT
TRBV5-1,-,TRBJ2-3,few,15,CASSLVPQATDTQYF,TGCGCCAGCAGCCTCGTCCCACAAGCCACAGATACGCAGTATTTT
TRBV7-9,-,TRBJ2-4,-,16,CASSFGSGLAKNIQYF,TGTGCCAGCAGCTTCGGATCGGGGTTAGCCAAAAACATTCAGTACTTC
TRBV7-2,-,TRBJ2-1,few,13,CASSPGRYNEQFF,TGTGCCAGCAGCCCAGGACGCTACAATGAGCAGTTCTTC
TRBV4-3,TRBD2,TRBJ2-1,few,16,CASRVGIGGSSNEQFF,TGCGCCAGCAGAGTAGGCATCGGCGGGAGCTCCAATGAGCAGTTCTTC
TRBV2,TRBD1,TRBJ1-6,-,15,CASSGQGNYNSPLHF,TGTGCCAGCAGTGGACAGGGGAACTATAATTCACCCCTCCACTTT
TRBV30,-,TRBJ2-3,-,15,CAWSALRGPTDTQYF,TGTGCCTGGAGCGCTCTTAGAGGCCCCACAGATACGCAGTATTTT
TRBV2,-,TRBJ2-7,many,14,CASSDEPSRYEQYF,TGTGCCAGCAGTGATGAGCCCAGTCGCTACGAGCAGTACTTC
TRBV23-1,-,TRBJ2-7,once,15,CASSQSRSFYYEQYF,TGCGCCAGCAGTCAATCGAGGAGCTTTTACTACGAGCAGTACTTC
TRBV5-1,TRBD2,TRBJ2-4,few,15,CASTLAGGAKNIQYF,TGCGCCAGCACGCTAGCGGGAGGAGCCAAAAACATTCAGTACTTC
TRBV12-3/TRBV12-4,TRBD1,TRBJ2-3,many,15,CASSQTGGWTDTQYF,TGTGCCAGCAGCCAGACAGGGGGCTGGACAGATACGCAGTATTTT
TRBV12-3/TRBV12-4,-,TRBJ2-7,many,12,CASSEWGYEQYF,TGTGCCAGCAGTGAGTGGGGCTACGAGCAGTACTTC
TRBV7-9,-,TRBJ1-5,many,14,CASSRAGSNRPQHF,TGTGCCAGCAGCCGTGCGGGGAGCAATCGGCCCCAGCATTTT
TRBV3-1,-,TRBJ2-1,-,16,CASSQPYTSSRNEQFF,TGTGCCAGCAGCCAACCATACACTAGCAGTCGGAATGAGCAGTTCTTC
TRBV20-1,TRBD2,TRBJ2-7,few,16,CSARGFLMASGGEQYF,TGCAGTGCTAGAGGCTTCCTGATGGCTAGCGGGGGCGAGCAGTACTTC
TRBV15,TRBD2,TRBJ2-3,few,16,CATSHRLAGGTDTQYF,TGTGCCACCAGCCACCGTCTAGCGGGGGGCACAGATACGCAGTATTTT
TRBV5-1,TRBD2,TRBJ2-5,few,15,CASSLAGTSGETQYF,TGCGCCAGCAGCTTGGCCGGGACTAGCGGAGAGACCCAGTACTTC
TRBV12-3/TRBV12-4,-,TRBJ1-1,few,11,CASRRRTEAFF,TGTGCCAGCAGGAGGAGGACTGAAGCTTTCTTT
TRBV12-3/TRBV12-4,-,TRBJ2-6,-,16,CASSAARNSGANVLTF,TGTGCCAGCAGTGCGGCCAGGAATTCTGGGGCCAACGTCCTGACTTTC
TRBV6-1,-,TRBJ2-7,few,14,CASSEVGRSYEQYF,TGTGCCAGCAGTGAAGTGGGGAGATCCTACGAGCAGTACTTC
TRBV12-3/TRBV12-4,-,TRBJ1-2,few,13,CASSLIGTDRYTF,TGTGCCAGCAGTTTAATCGGGACCGATCGCTACACCTTC
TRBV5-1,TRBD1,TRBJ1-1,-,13,CATRQGFDTEAFF,TGCGCCACCAGACAGGGGTTCGACACTGAAGCTTTCTTT
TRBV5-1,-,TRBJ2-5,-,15,CASSLQGAGQETQYF,TGCGCCAGCAGCCTCCAAGGGGCGGGGCAAGAGACCCAGTACTTC
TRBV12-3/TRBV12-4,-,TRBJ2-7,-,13,CASSRDRRGEQYF,TGTGCCAGCAGCCGGGACCGCCGCGGCGAGCAGTACTTC
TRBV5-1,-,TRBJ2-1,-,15,CASSGRSLSYNEQFF,TGCGCCAGCAGCGGGAGGTCTCTATCCTACAATGAGCAGTTCTTC
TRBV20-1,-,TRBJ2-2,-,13,CSASQSNTGELFF,TGCAGTGCTTCTCAGTCGAACACCGGGGAGCTGTTTTTT
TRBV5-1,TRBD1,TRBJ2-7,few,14,CASSQRDRGSEQYF,TGCGCCAGCAGCCAGAGGGACAGGGGTAGCGAGCAGTACTTC
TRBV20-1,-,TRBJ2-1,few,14,CSARDPGGTNEQFF,TGCAGTGCTAGAGATCCCGGGGGAACCAATGAGCAGTTCTTC
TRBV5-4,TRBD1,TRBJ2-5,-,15,CASSLGQGMRETQYF,TGTGCCAGCAGCTTGGGACAGGGTATGCGAGAGACCCAGTACTTC
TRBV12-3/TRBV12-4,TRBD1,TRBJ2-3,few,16,CASSLTGSQGASTQYF,TGTGCCAGCAGTTTAACGGGTAGCCAGGGGGCCAGTACGCAGTATTTT
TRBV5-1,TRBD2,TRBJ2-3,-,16,CASSTLAGDGGDTQYF,TGCGCCAGCAGCACCTTAGCGGGAGATGGAGGAGATACGCAGTATTTT
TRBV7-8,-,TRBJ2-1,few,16,CASSPRQVLSHNEQFF,TGTGCCAGCAGCCCAAGACAGGTTCTTTCCCACAATGAGCAGTTCTTC
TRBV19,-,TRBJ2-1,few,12,CASKDTYNEQFF,TGTGCCAGTAAGGATACCTACAATGAGCAGTTCTTC
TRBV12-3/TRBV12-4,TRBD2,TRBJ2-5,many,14,CASVSGRGTETQYF,TGTGCCAGCGTGAGCGGGAGGGGGACGGAGACCCAGTACTTC
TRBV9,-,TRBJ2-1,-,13,CASSLNLHNEQFF,TGTGCCAGCAGCCTAAACCTTCACAATGAGCAGTTCTTC
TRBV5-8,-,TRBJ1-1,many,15,CASSSAFLMDNEAFF,TGTGCCAGCAGCTCCGCCTTTTTAATGGACAATGAGGCTTTCTTT
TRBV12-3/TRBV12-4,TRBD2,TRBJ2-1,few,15,CASTDGGTSYNEQFF,TGTGCCAGCACCGACGGGGGGACCTCCTACAATGAGCAGTTCTTC
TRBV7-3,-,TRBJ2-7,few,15,CASSLSAGGPYEQYF,TGTGCCAGCAGCTTAAGCGCAGGGGGGCCCTACGAGCAGTACTTC
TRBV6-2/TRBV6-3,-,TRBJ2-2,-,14,CASSLPLQAGELFF,TGTGCCAGCAGTTTGCCCTTGCAGGCCGGGGAGCTGTTTTTT
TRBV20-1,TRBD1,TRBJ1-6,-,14,CSVPGDSNNSPLHF,TGCAGTGTTCCGGGGGACAGCAACAATTCACCCCTCCACTTT
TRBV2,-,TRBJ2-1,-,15,CASSVLGGPYNEQFF,TGTGCCAGCAGTGTTCTGGGGGGGCCTTACAATGAGCAGTTCTTC
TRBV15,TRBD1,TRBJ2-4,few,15,CATSRVGQAKNIQYF,TGTGCCACCAGCAGAGTGGGACAGGCCAAAAACATTCAGTACTTC
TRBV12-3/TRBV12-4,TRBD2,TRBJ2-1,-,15,CASSPAGPPGNEQFF,TGTGCCAGCAGCCCAGCGGGGCCCCCTGGAAATGAGCAGTTCTTC
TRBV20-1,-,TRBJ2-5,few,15,CSASPIGENQETQYF,TGCAGTGCTAGCCCTATTGGGGAGAACCAAGAGACCCAGTACTTC
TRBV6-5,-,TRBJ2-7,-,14,CASSYSRAPYEQYF,TGTGCCAGCAGTTACTCTAGAGCACCCTACGAGCAGTACTTC